Reported below is one T cell receptor (beta chain). Its cognate antigen is unknown. This sample stems from a study of cytomegalovirus exposure and HLA in healthy donors. Both 60 Vbeta primers and 13 Jbeta primers went into the PCR. Profiling relied on immunoSEQ multiplex PCR, and the TCRdb table lists in-frame clones only, not all of them. In the table there are roughly 220,000 clones, 70% to 85% of which are singletons. Study-level findings and limits: Sequences of the TCR beta chain were said to predict the HLA-A and HLA-B alleles of most subjects accurately.

This CDR3 contains 13 residues. V was pared by 5 bases and J by 6 bases, with 7 bases of the junction left unmatched. The germline V gene encodes CDR1 WNHNN and CDR2 SYGVQD (reference sequence). This receptor was taken from a man aged 45 to 65 in good health and CMV-seronegative. Specimen: PBMCs. The chain recombines TRBV10-1 with TRBJ2-7, with TRBD2 identical over 7 bases. The CDR3 loop reads CASSSLLAGEQYF. Here the CDR3 DNA reads TGCGCCAGCAGTTCCCTCTTAGCGGGCGAGCAGTACTTC.